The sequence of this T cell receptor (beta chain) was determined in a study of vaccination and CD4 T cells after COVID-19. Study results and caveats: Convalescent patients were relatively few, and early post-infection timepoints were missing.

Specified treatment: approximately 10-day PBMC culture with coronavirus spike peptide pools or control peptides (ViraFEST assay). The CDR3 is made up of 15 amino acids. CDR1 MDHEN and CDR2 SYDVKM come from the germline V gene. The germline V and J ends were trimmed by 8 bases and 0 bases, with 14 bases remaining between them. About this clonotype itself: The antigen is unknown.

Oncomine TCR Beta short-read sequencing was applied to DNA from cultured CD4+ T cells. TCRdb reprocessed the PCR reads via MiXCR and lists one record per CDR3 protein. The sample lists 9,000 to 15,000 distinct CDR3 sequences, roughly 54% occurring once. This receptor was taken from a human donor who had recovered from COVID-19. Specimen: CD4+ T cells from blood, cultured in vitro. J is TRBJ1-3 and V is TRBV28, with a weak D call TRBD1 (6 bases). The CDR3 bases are TGTGCCAGCCGGGGGGGGGCTTCCTCTGGAAACACCATATATTTT. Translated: CASRGGASSGNTIYF.